The T cell receptor beta chain described here comes from a study of siplizumab effects on memory and regulatory T cells. A note on this clone: Its antigen is undetermined.

Around 100,000 TCR templates underwent assay in each sample. The table came from immunoSEQ multiplex PCR; TCRdb's copy has only in-frame clones and leaves some out. Among some 97,000 clones listed, 91% were seen once. Study results and limitations: Memory T cells appeared less diverse than naive cells, which seemed to contribute substantially to alloresponse. Roughly 80-97% of proliferating clones (CD4+ or CD8+) could not be assigned a naive or memory phenotype. In controls, about 28% of mappable alloreactive CD4+ clones were Treg-derived on average, versus around 70% with siplizumab.

The CDR3 has 16 residues. CDR1 and CDR2 (germline): MNHEY, SVGAGI. The trim removed 2 bases at V and 5 bases at J, leaving 11 bases unmatched. This TCR derives from a human donor in good health. Some clones in this sample may be carry-over from other donors' samples. V and J are TRBV6-5 and TRBJ1-1, with 7 bases fitting TRBD1. The sequenced sample was CD4+ T cells sorted from blood. The CDR3 DNA reads as TGTGCCAGCAGTTACAGAGATTCAGGGGGTTTGACTGAAGCTTTCTTT. Its protein product is CASSYRDSGGLTEAFF.